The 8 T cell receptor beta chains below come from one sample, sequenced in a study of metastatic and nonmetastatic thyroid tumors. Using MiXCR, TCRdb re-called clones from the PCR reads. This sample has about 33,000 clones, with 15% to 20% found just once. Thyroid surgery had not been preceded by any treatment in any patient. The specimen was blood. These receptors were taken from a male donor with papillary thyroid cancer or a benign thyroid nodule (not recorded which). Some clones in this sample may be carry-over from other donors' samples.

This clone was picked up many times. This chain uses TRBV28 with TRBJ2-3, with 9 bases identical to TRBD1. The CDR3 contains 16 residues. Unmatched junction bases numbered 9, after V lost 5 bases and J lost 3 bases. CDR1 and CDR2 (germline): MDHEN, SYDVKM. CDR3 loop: CASSHAGTGRTDTQYF. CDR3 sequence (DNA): TGTGCCAGCAGTCACGCCGGGACAGGGAGGACAGATACGCAGTATTTT.

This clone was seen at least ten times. The CDR3 DNA reads TGCGCCAGCAGCTTGATTCGGGGGGACCAACGGAGTGAGTACTTC. Translated: CASSLIRGDQRSEYF. V usage is TRBV5-1 and J usage is TRBJ2-7, with 7 bases that match TRBD2. The CDR3 contains 15 residues. J was trimmed by 11 bases and V by 1 base; bases with no gene match: 15. Germline V lookup: CDR1 SGHRS, CDR2 YFSETQ. Together with reference TRBV5-1 and TRBJ2-7, the CDR3 gives the full variable domain: KAGVTQTPRYLIKTRGQQVTLSCSPISGHRSVSWYQQTPGQGLQFLFEYFSETQRNKGNFPGRFSGRQFSNSRSEMNVSTLELGDSALYLCASSLIRGDQRSEYFGPGTRLTVT.

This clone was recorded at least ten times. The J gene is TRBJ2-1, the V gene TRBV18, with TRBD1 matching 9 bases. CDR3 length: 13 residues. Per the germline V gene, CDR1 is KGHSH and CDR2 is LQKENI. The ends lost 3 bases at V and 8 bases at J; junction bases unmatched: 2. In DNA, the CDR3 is TGTGCCAGCTCACCGAACAGGGGGCATGAGCAGTTCTTC. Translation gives CASSPNRGHEQFF.

The CDR3 DNA sequence: TGTGCCAGCAGTGAAGGGCAGTCCCCTGGAAACACCATATATTTT. Its protein product is CASSEGQSPGNTIYF. This chain connects TRBV6-1 to TRBJ1-3; D gene unclear. The CDR3 is made up of 15 amino acids. V lost 1 base, J lost 2 bases, and 9 bases lay in between. Germline V CDR1 and CDR2: MNHNS, SASEGT.

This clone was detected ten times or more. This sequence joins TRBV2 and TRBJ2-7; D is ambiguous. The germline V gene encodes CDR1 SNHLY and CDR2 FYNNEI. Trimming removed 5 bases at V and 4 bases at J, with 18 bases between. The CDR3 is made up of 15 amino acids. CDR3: CASSPNPGVGYEQYF. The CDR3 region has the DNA TGTGCCAGCAGTCCCAATCCTGGGGTCGGATACGAGCAGTACTTC. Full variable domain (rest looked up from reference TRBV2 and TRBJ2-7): EPEVTQTPSHQVTQMGQEVILRCVPISNHLYFYWYRQILGQKVEFLVSFYNNEISEKSEIFDDQFSVERPDGSNFTLKIRSTKLEDSAMYFCASSPNPGVGYEQYFGPGTRLTVT.

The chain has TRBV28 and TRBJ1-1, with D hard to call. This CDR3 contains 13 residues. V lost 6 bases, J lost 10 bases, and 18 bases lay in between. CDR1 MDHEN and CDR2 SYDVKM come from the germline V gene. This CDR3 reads CASSPGRASAAFF. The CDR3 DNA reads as TGTGCCAGCAGCCCCGGACGCGCGAGCGCAGCTTTCTTT. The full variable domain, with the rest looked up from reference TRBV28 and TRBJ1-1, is DVKVTQSSRYLVKRTGEKVFLECVQDMDHENMFWYRQDPGLGLRLIYFSYDVKMKEKGDIPEGYSVSREKKERFSLILESASTNQTSMYLCASSPGRASAAFFGQGTRLTVV.

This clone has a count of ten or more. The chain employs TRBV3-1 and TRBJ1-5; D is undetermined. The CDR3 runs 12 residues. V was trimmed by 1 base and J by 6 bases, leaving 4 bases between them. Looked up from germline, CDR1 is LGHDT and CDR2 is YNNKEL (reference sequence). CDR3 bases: TGTGCCAGCAGCCAAGGGGGTCAGCCCCAGCATTTT. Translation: CASSQGGQPQHF.

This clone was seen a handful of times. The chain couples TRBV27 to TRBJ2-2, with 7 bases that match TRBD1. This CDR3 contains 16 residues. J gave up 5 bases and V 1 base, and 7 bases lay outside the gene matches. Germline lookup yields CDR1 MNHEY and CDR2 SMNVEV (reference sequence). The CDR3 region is CASSLLETGWTGELFF. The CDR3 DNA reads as TGTGCCAGCAGTTTATTAGAGACAGGGTGGACCGGGGAGCTGTTTTTT.